This T cell receptor (beta chain) was obtained from a study of blood T cell repertoires in COVID-19. Study-wide background: T cells, B-cell-depleted T cells, or PBMCs supplied cDNA or gDNA.

Authors' data handling: Reference gene primer amplification gave nucleated cell count estimates. Profiled with immunoSEQ multiplex PCR; TCRdb holds only in-frame clones, not every one. D and trimming were read from the DNA, whereas the V and J calls and clone size are those reported in that table. The table records about 370,000 clones, about 90% of them present only once. The CDR3 covers 15 residues. Trimming at V came to 4 bases and at J to 2 bases, leaving 5 bases not matched to a gene. CDR1 and CDR2 (germline): SGHTA, FQGTGA. The origin of this receptor is a young woman with COVID-19, enrolled during active disease. Material for sequencing was peripheral blood. The J gene is TRBJ2-3, the V gene TRBV7-3; 8 bases match TRBD1. The CDR3 DNA reads TGTGCCAGCAGCTCCGGGACAGGTATCACAGATACGCAGTATTTT. Residues: CASSSGTGITDTQYF. The variable domain in full, with the rest retrieved from reference TRBV7-3 and TRBJ2-3, is GAGVSQTPSNKVTEKGKYVELRCDPISGHTALYWYRQSLGQGPEFLIYFQGTGAADDSGLPNDRFFAVRPEGSVSTLKIQRTERGDSAVYLCASSSGTGITDTQYFGPGTRLTVL.